The 27 T cell receptor beta chains in this list originate from one sample, sequenced in a study of T cells expressing NK-cell markers. One entry per CDR3 protein, without DNA, is what TCRdb gives after re-calling the 5' RACE reads. The sample holds about 380,000 distinct CDR3 sequences. Input material: blood T cells: a sorted CD56 or NKG2C T cell subset, CD4+ or CD8+ T cells, or bulk PBMC T cells (not recorded which). These receptors originate from a man aged 18-70 years in good health.

V gene TRBV2 combines with J gene TRBJ2-1; TCRdb names TRBD1, which stays unverified in the absence of DNA. This CDR3 comprises 13 residues. The V gene's germline CDR1 is SNHLY and CDR2 FYNNEI. The CDR3 sequence: CASSGRREGEQFF.

The chain has TRBV29-1 and TRBJ1-1; TCRdb reports TRBD1, a call that lacks DNA to check it against. CDR1 is SQVTM, CDR2 ANQGSEA, per germline. The CDR3 runs 15 residues. CDR3 residues: CSAVQGARGNTEAFF.

The chain recombines TRBV6-1 with TRBJ1-2. Germline V lookup: CDR1 MNHNS, CDR2 SASEGT. CDR3 length: 17 residues. This chain's CDR3 is CASSPRPRTESNYGYTF.

This sequence joins TRBV6-5 and TRBJ1-5; TCRdb gives TRBD1 as the D gene, but with no DNA this cannot be confirmed. The length of the CDR3 is 16 residues. CDR1 is MNHEY, CDR2 SVGAGI, per germline. This CDR3 reads CASSYGTGRGNQPQHF.

The chain employs TRBV7-2 and TRBJ2-7. The CDR3 sequence is 15 residues long. The germline V gene has CDR1 SGHTA and CDR2 FQGNSA. CDR3 amino acids: CASRFSGTFSYEQYF.

The chain links TRBV12-3 or TRBV12-4 to TRBJ2-5; with no DNA, the TCRdb D assignment of TRBD1 cannot be verified. The CDR3 contains 15 residues. CDR3 residues: CASSSDRGQQETQYF.

V usage is TRBV27 and J usage is TRBJ2-7; TCRdb's assignment of TRBD1 cannot be checked, as there is no DNA. The CDR3 totals 17 residues. CDR1 MNHEY and CDR2 SMNVEV come from the germline V gene (reference sequence). CDR3 sequence: CASSLPASGTGAYEQYF.

The chain is built from TRBV20-1 and TRBJ2-1; TCRdb's D call, TRBD2, is unchecked because there is no DNA. CDR3 length equals 15 residues. Germline lookup yields CDR1 DFQATT and CDR2 SNEGSKA (reference sequence). CDR3 loop: CSARSFRAIGNEQFF.

The chain is built from TRBV20-1 and TRBJ2-4; as DNA is missing, the TRBD2 call by TCRdb cannot be tested. The CDR3 totals 17 residues. CDR1 and CDR2 (germline): DFQATT, SNEGSKA (reference sequence). The CDR3 region is CSASDPRLAVNKNIQYF.

The chain is built from TRBV11-2 and TRBJ1-1. This CDR3 is 14 amino acids long. CDR1 and CDR2 from the germline V gene are SGHAT and FQNNGV. CDR3: CASNYLDRNTEAFF.

The chain is built from TRBV7-9 and TRBJ1-2; no DNA is available, so the TRBD1 call from TCRdb remains unchecked. Germline CDR1 and CDR2: SEHNR and FQNEAQ (reference sequence). The CDR3 length is 13 residues. CDR3 sequence: CASSETGDHGYTF.

The chain joins TRBV11-2 to TRBJ2-5; TCRdb picks TRBD2, but there is no DNA to check that call. The CDR3 consists of 18 residues. The germline CDR1 and CDR2 sequences are SGHAT and FQNNGV. The CDR3 reads CASSFPAPLAGGQETQYF.

The chain recombines TRBV7-9 with TRBJ1-2. CDR1 and CDR2 (germline): SEHNR, FQNEAQ (reference sequence). The CDR3 contains 17 residues. The CDR3 reads CASSLASSVTDLYGYTF.

The rearrangement uses TRBV13 and TRBJ2-2; TCRdb calls TRBD2, which cannot be checked without DNA. This CDR3 has 15 amino acids. The germline CDR1 and CDR2 sequences are PRHDT and FYEKMQ (reference sequence). The CDR3 here is CASSRNFGLTGELFF.

The rearrangement uses TRBV20-1 and TRBJ1-6; TCRdb designates TRBD1, a call that cannot be tested without DNA. Germline values: CDR1 DFQATT, CDR2 SNEGSKA (reference sequence). This CDR3 spans 14 amino acids. CDR3 in amino acids: CSARDTGSISPLHF.

This sequence joins TRBV7-9 and TRBJ1-2; the D gene TCRdb calls, TRBD1, cannot be checked with no DNA. The CDR3 has 14 residues. Germline values: CDR1 SEHNR, CDR2 FQNEAQ (reference sequence). CDR3 in amino acids: CASSFTGGAGGYTF.

The rearrangement links TRBV2 to TRBJ2-7. Germline CDR1 reads SNHLY; CDR2 reads FYNNEI. The CDR3 consists of 14 residues. Here the CDR3 reads CASRAEEISYEQYF.

This chain connects TRBV6-5 to TRBJ1-6. The CDR3 is made up of 14 amino acids. Germline V gene sequence: CDR1 MNHEY, CDR2 SVGAGI. This CDR3 is CASSSWGFNSPLHF.

The V gene is TRBV7-8, the J gene TRBJ2-4; TCRdb's assignment of TRBD1 cannot be checked, as there is no DNA. The CDR3 contains 12 residues. Germline V gene data show CDR1 as SGHVS and CDR2 as FQNEAQ. CDR3 sequence reads: CASRRDGGIQYF.

The V gene is TRBV5-1, the J gene TRBJ2-3. The CDR3 covers 12 residues. Germline values: CDR1 SGHRS, CDR2 YFSETQ. CDR3 in amino acids: CASSTDMDTQYF.

The chain combines TRBV28 with TRBJ2-7; the D gene TCRdb calls, TRBD1, cannot be checked with no DNA. The CDR3 has 15 residues. Germline CDR1 MDHEN, CDR2 SYDVKM. The CDR3: CASSLATGGDYEQYF. The full variable domain, in which reference TRBV28 and TRBJ2-7 provide the parts outside the CDR3, is DVKVTQSSRYLVKRTGEKVFLECVQDMDHENMFWYRQDPGLGLRLIYFSYDVKMKEKGDIPEGYSVSREKKERFSLILESASTNQTSMYLCASSLATGGDYEQYFGPGTRLTVT.

V usage is TRBV5-1 and J usage is TRBJ2-1; the D gene TCRdb calls, TRBD2, cannot be checked with no DNA. The length of the CDR3 is 17 residues. The germline V gene encodes CDR1 SGHRS and CDR2 YFSETQ. CDR3 region: CASSLSGGLAGGNEQFF.

The chain links TRBV6-1 to TRBJ2-1; TCRdb selects TRBD1, and the lack of DNA leaves this call unchecked. The length of the CDR3 is 15 residues. The V gene's germline CDR1 is MNHNS and CDR2 SASEGT. CDR3 in amino acids: CASRTPTVSYNEQFF.

The J gene is TRBJ2-5, the V gene TRBV7-8; no DNA is available, so the TRBD2 call from TCRdb remains unchecked. The V gene's germline CDR1 is SGHVS and CDR2 FQNEAQ. The CDR3 has 15 amino acids. The CDR3 loop is CASSRGGGVRETQYF.

The chain carries TRBV18 and TRBJ1-1. Germline V gene sequence: CDR1 KGHSH, CDR2 LQKENI. CDR3 length: 15 residues. CDR3 sequence reads: CASSPDKWMNTEAFF.

V usage is TRBV11-3 and J usage is TRBJ2-3; the D call of TRBD1 rests on TCRdb alone, since no DNA is present to check it. The germline CDR1 and CDR2 sequences are SGHNT and YENEEA. The CDR3 is 14 residues long. CDR3 region: CASSLGWGADTQYF.

The chain couples TRBV7-9 to TRBJ2-6; TCRdb selects TRBD2, and the lack of DNA leaves this call unchecked. Germline-derived CDR1 and CDR2 are SEHNR and FQNEAQ (reference sequence). The CDR3 is 16 amino acids. CDR3 amino acids: CASSTSPSTGANVLTF. The full variable domain, its missing parts supplied by reference TRBV7-9 and TRBJ2-6, is DTGVSQNPRHKITKRGQNVTFRCDPISEHNRLYWYRQTLGQGPEFLTYFQNEAQLEKSRLLSDRFSAERPKGSFSTLEIQRTEQGDSAMYLCASSTSPSTGANVLTFGAGSRLTVL.